This entry concerns a single T cell receptor beta chain. The antigen remains unidentified. The donors, healthy Caucasians from Russia, were aged about 6 to 95. Germline V gene data show CDR1 as SGHRS and CDR2 as YFSETQ. The CDR3 totals 16 residues. The J segment lost 9 bases and the V segment lost 5 bases, leaving 17 bases of the junction unmatched. The data belong to a study of blood T cells in healthy people across ages. Study conclusions and caveats: The recorded TCR beta diversity per million T cells decreased in a roughly linear manner with age.

The use of a sample-barcoded 5' primer and a J-beta primer mix characterized a second PCR of roughly 7 to 12 cycles. Paired-end reads containing CDR3 totaled no fewer than 2.5 million for each sample. TCRdb re-derived calls from the 5' RACE reads in MiXCR, one entry per CDR3 protein. The sample contains about 1.5 million distinct CDR3 sequences, about 42% of which appear only once. This TCR derives from a woman aged 18-35 years in good health. Sequenced: blood. The chain recombines TRBV5-1 with TRBJ2-1; 7 nucleotides agree with TRBD2. CDR3 sequence (DNA): TGCGCCAGCAGAATGGCGGAGGGCGGGAGTCTCTCTGAGCAGTTCTTC. It specifies CASRMAEGGSLSEQFF.